The next 24 T cell receptor beta chains were all read from a single sample in a study of neurological immune-mediated disorders. TCRdb reprocessed the 5' RACE reads with MiXCR, giving one entry per CDR3 protein. The sample carries some 15,000 distinct CDR3 sequences, roughly 22% recorded once. Material: PBMCs. Receptors originate from a man aged 50 to 60 in good health.

This clonotype was counted ten times or more. The rearrangement links TRBV28 to TRBJ2-5, with 7 bases lining up with TRBD2. CDR3 length equals 12 residues. Looked up from germline, CDR1 is MDHEN and CDR2 is SYDVKM. CDR3 coding DNA: TGTGTGGTGGGAGGGTACCAAGAGACCCAGTACTTC. Its translation: CVVGGYQETQYF.

This clonotype showed up many times. The CDR3 loop reads CASSYPRGDSYEQYF. The CDR3 region has the DNA TGTGCCAGCAGTTACCCCAGGGGGGACTCCTACGAGCAGTACTTC. The rearrangement joins TRBV6-2 or TRBV6-3 to TRBJ2-7; possible D gene TRBD1, 7 bases. CDR3 size: 15 residues. Looked up from germline, CDR1 is MNHEY and CDR2 is SVGEGT. The V and J ends lost 2 bases and 0 bases respectively, with 11 bases between them.

This clonotype was seen many times. The V call is TRBV20-1, the J call TRBJ2-2; D remains unclear. The CDR3 is made up of 14 amino acids. Trimming took 0 bases from V and 2 from J, leaving 7 bases between them. Germline V gene sequence: CDR1 DFQATT, CDR2 SNEGSKA (reference sequence). This chain's CDR3 is CSARDTKNTGELFF. CDR3 DNA: TGCAGTGCTAGAGACACTAAAAACACCGGGGAGCTGTTTTTT.

This clonotype has just one count. The V call is TRBV10-3, the J call TRBJ1-2, with a tentative D call TRBD1 (5 bases). This CDR3 is 13 amino acids long. The germline gives CDR1 ENHRY, CDR2 SYGVKD. The V gene lost 3 bases and the J gene lost 4 bases, with 9 bases spanning the gap. CDR3 loop: CAISDRVIYGYTF. The CDR3 coding sequence is TGTGCCATCAGTGACAGGGTTATCTATGGCTACACCTTC.

This clonotype was recorded at least ten times. This chain connects TRBV20-1 to TRBJ2-1, with 10 bases that match TRBD2. V lost 5 bases to trimming and J lost 0 bases; unmatched junction nucleotides: 13. The CDR3 consists of 18 residues. Germline CDR1 and CDR2: DFQATT and SNEGSKA (reference sequence). The CDR3 nucleotides read TGCAGTGCTCCGCCAGACCGTAGCGGGAGGAGCTCCTACAATGAGCAGTTCTTC. Translating it yields CSAPPDRSGRSSYNEQFF.

This clonotype occurred many times. The chain carries TRBV7-3 and TRBJ2-2; TRBD1 might be the D (6 bases). The V end was cut by 1 base, the J end by 3 bases, with 6 bases between. Germline lookup yields CDR1 SGHTA and CDR2 FQGTGA. This CDR3 contains 14 residues. The CDR3 sequence: CASSLNRDTGELFF. The CDR3 coding sequence is TGTGCCAGCAGCTTAAACAGGGACACCGGGGAGCTGTTTTTT.

This clonotype is medium-sized. V gene TRBV7-8 combines with J gene TRBJ2-1; D gene uncertain. The CDR3 length is 15 residues. Germline CDR1 reads SGHVS; CDR2 reads FQNEAQ. The V end was cut by 2 bases, the J end by 6 bases, with 14 bases between. The chain's CDR3 is CASSLSRASPNEQFF. As DNA, the CDR3 is TGTGCCAGCAGCTTAAGTCGGGCATCCCCCAATGAGCAGTTCTTC.

This clonotype was counted ten times or more. The rearrangement links TRBV7-2 to TRBJ2-1; 15 nucleotides align to TRBD2. V lost 5 bases, J lost 3 bases, and 17 bases stayed unmatched. CDR3 length: 21 amino acids. Germline values: CDR1 SGHTA, CDR2 FQGNSA. CDR3 protein: CASSPTLRTGLAGGRYNEQFF. DNA of the CDR3: TGTGCCAGCAGCCCCACCCTAAGAACGGGACTAGCGGGAGGTCGCTACAATGAGCAGTTCTTC. The entire variable domain, with the rest obtained from reference TRBV7-2 and TRBJ2-1, is as follows: GAGVSQSPSNKVTEKGKDVELRCDPISGHTALYWYRQSLGQGLEFLIYFQGNSAPDKSGLPSDRFSAERTGGSVSTLTIQRTQQEDSAVYLCASSPTLRTGLAGGRYNEQFFGPGTRLTVL.

This clonotype was detected ten times or more. The rearrangement links TRBV20-1 to TRBJ2-3; the D gene is possibly TRBD2 (7 bases). The CDR3 loop spans 15 amino acids. Trimming took 8 bases from V and 6 from J, leaving 24 bases between them. The V gene's germline CDR1 is DFQATT and CDR2 SNEGSKA (reference sequence). The CDR3 sequence is CSPASPGGKRDTQYF. The CDR3, as DNA: TGCAGTCCCGCTAGCCCGGGGGGCAAGAGGGATACGCAGTATTTT.

The chain is built from TRBV20-1 and TRBJ2-1; 8 nucleotides match TRBD2. CDR3 length: 13 amino acids. Per the germline V gene, CDR1 is DFQATT and CDR2 is SNEGSKA (reference sequence). CDR3 DNA: TGCAGCCCGGAGCGGGAGCGCAACAATGAGCAGTTCTTC. Its translation is CSPERERNNEQFF.

This clonotype was seen ten or more times. V is TRBV3-1 and J is TRBJ2-5; TRBD2 agrees at 12 bases. V shed 1 base, J shed 4 bases, and the junction held 7 bases outside the gene matches. In germline, CDR1 is LGHDT, CDR2 YNNKEL (reference sequence). The CDR3 contains 17 residues. CDR3 sequence (DNA): TGTGCCAGCAGCCAAGGGACTAGCGGGAAAAGTTCAGAGACCCAGTACTTC. Its protein is CASSQGTSGKSSETQYF.

In its sample, this clonotype was seen many times. This sequence joins TRBV7-9 and TRBJ2-5; D perhaps matches TRBD2 (5 bases). CDR3 size: 15 residues. Germline V gene data show CDR1 as SEHNR and CDR2 as FQNEAQ (reference sequence). Deletions cut 3 bases from V and 3 bases from J, with 14 bases between. The CDR3 sequence: CASSLRAGTKETQYF. The CDR3 DNA follows: TGTGCCAGCAGCTTGAGGGCAGGAACGAAAGAGACCCAGTACTTC.

Many counts were recorded for this clonotype. The J gene is TRBJ2-4, the V gene TRBV20-1; unclear D gene. V shed 3 bases and J shed 1 base, with 10 bases lying between them. The germline V gene has CDR1 DFQATT and CDR2 SNEGSKA (reference sequence). The CDR3 runs 14 residues. The CDR3 reads CSASPNLAKNIQYF. CDR3 nucleotide sequence: TGCAGTGCTAGTCCCAACTTGGCCAAAAACATTCAGTACTTC.

This clonotype was counted ten times or more. The CDR3 region is CSVRGPNNEQFF. The CDR3 DNA sequence: TGCAGTGTCCGGGGGCCCAACAATGAGCAGTTCTTC. The rearrangement uses TRBV20-1 and TRBJ2-1; D might be TRBD1 or TRBD2, each matching 6 bases. The CDR3 runs to 12 residues. The ends were cut back, 7 bases at V and 5 bases at J, with 12 bases in the middle. Germline CDR1 is DFQATT and CDR2 is SNEGSKA (reference sequence).

This clonotype is labeled medium-sized (0.01 to 0.1%). The chain is built from TRBV30 and TRBJ2-7; D perhaps matches TRBD2 (5 bases). This CDR3 contains 15 residues. V lost 0 bases to trimming and J lost 5 bases, with 17 bases between them. Germline CDR1 is GTSNPN and CDR2 is SVGIG (reference sequence). The CDR3 loop is CAWSVRNPGKDEQYF. The DNA for the CDR3 is TGTGCCTGGAGTGTACGTAACCCCGGGAAGGACGAGCAGTACTTC.

At least ten counts were recorded for this clonotype. The V and J genes are TRBV6-4 and TRBJ1-5, with D possibly being TRBD1 (5 bases). The ends were cut back, 3 bases at V and 7 bases at J, with 19 bases in the middle. Germline CDR1 MRHNA, CDR2 SNTAGT. The CDR3 length is 16 residues. In DNA, the CDR3 is TGTGCCAGCAGTGATTATAGGGGAAAGGGCGGCCAGCCCCAGCATTTT. This sequence encodes CASSDYRGKGGQPQHF.

This clonotype was observed many times. The CDR3 reads CSVTISRLNEKLFF. The CDR3 region has the DNA TGCAGCGTTACAATCAGCCGTTTAAATGAAAAACTGTTTTTT. The V call is TRBV29-1, the J call TRBJ1-4; D is unresolved. The CDR3 length is 14 residues. V was cut by 5 bases and J by 5 bases, with 15 bases left in between. Germline CDR1 reads SQVTM; CDR2 reads ANQGSEA.

The CDR3: CSARDGQGGGGHEQYF. In DNA, the CDR3 is TGCAGTGCTAGAGACGGACAGGGAGGAGGTGGGCACGAGCAGTACTTC. This chain uses TRBV20-1 with TRBJ2-7; 8 bases match TRBD1. V shed 0 bases, J shed 5 bases, and the junction held 12 bases outside the gene matches. The CDR3 consists of 16 residues. In germline, CDR1 is DFQATT, CDR2 SNEGSKA (reference sequence).

The CDR3 here is CSARGRNQPQHF. The CDR3 nucleotides read TGCAGTGCTAGAGGCAGGAATCAGCCCCAGCATTTT. This rearrangement joins TRBV20-1 to TRBJ1-5, with D uncertain. The CDR3 extends over 12 amino acids. Trimming left V 1 base short and J 4 bases short, with 5 bases between. Germline loops: CDR1 DFQATT, CDR2 SNEGSKA (reference sequence).

This clonotype is deemed medium-sized (0.01 to 0.1%). This chain connects TRBV5-1 to TRBJ2-1, with D unclear. The CDR3 length is 13 residues. Per the germline V gene, CDR1 is SGHRS and CDR2 is YFSETQ. The V end lost 5 bases, the J end lost 6 bases, and 12 bases lay between the germline ends. In DNA form, the CDR3 reads TGCGCCAGCAGGGGTAGTCAACTCAATGAGCAGTTCTTC. Translated: CASRGSQLNEQFF.

The V call is TRBV30, the J call TRBJ2-3; no definite D call. This CDR3 contains 15 residues. Per the germline V gene, CDR1 is GTSNPN and CDR2 is SVGIG (reference sequence). Trimming removed 0 bases from V and 0 bases from J, with 10 bases in between. In nucleotides, the CDR3 is TGTGCCTGGAGTGTACTCCACACCAGCACAGATACGCAGTATTTT. It encodes CAWSVLHTSTDTQYF. Supplemented by reference TRBV30 and TRBJ2-3, the full variable domain reads SQTIHQWPATLVQPVGSPLSLECTVEGTSNPNLYWYRQAAGRGLQLLFYSVGIGQISSEVPQNLSASRPQDRQFILSSKKLLLSDSGFYLCAWSVLHTSTDTQYFGPGTRLTVL.

Sample share makes this clonotype medium-sized. This rearrangement joins TRBV20-1 to TRBJ2-2, with a possible D match to TRBD1 (5 bases). Germline CDR1 reads DFQATT; CDR2 reads SNEGSKA (reference sequence). The length of the CDR3 is 12 residues. V shed 1 base and J shed 9 bases, with 9 bases lying between them. The CDR3 reads CSARAAGRELFF. CDR3 coding DNA: TGCAGTGCTAGAGCTGCAGGGAGGGAGCTGTTTTTT.

This clonotype is termed medium-sized. This chain connects TRBV12-3 or TRBV12-4 to TRBJ2-3, with D unresolved. Trimming removed 7 bases at V and 9 bases at J, with 11 bases between. CDR3 length: 11 residues. This CDR3 reads CASTSLTTQYF. The CDR3 DNA reads TGTGCCAGCACCTCCCTCACGACGCAGTATTTT.

In its sample, this clonotype was seen many times. The rearrangement links TRBV5-8 to TRBJ2-1; 11 nucleotides agree with TRBD2. Germline V gives CDR1 SGHTS, CDR2 YDEGEE. V was clipped by 4 bases and J by 4 bases; unmatched bases: 4. The CDR3 sequence is 15 residues long. The DNA for the CDR3 is TGTGCCAGCAGCCAAACTAGCGGGAGTTACAATGAGCAGTTCTTC. Protein: CASSQTSGSYNEQFF.